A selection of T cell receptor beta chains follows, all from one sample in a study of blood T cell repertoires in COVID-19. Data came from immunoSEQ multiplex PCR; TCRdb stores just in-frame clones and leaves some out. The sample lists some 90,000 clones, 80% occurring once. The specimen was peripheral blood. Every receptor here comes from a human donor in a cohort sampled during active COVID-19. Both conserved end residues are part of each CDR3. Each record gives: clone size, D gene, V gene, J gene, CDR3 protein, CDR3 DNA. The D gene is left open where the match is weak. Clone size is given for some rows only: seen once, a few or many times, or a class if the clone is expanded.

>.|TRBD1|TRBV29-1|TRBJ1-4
CSVARAGGSEKLFF
TGCAGCGTTGCTAGGGCAGGGGGTAGTGAAAAACTGTTTTTT
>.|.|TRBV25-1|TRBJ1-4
CASSGGGVGTDEKLFF
TGTGCCAGCAGTGGGGGAGGAGTAGGGACTGATGAAAAACTGTTTTTT
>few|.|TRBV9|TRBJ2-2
CASSPRGTGELFF
TGTGCCAGCAGTCCACGGGGCACCGGGGAGCTGTTTTTT
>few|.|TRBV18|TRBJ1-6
CASSGQPGNSPLHF
TGTGCCAGCTCAGGACAGCCGGGAAATTCACCCCTCCACTTT
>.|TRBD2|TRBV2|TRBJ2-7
CASRGLAPYEQYF
TGTGCCAGCAGGGGACTAGCGCCTTACGAGCAGTACTTC
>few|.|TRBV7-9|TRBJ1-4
CASSLRTVDGLFF
TGTGCCAGCAGCTTACGAACCGTAGATGGACTGTTTTTT
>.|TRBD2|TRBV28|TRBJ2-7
CASSLSGRVAGTYEQYF
TGTGCCAGCAGTTTATCCGGTAGGGTAGCGGGAACCTACGAGCAGTACTTC
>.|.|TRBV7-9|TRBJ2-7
CASSLRGGRVNEQYF
TGTGCCAGCAGCCTTAGGGGGGGACGGGTGAACGAGCAGTACTTC
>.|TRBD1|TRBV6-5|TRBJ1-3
CASITDRETGNTIYF
TGTGCCAGCATCACCGACAGGGAGACTGGAAACACCATATATTTT
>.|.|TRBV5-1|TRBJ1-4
CASSEQVGTDEKLFF
TGCGCCAGCAGCGAACAGGTCGGCACGGACGAAAAACTGTTTTTT
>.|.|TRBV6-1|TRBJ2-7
CASSELAAYEQYF
TGTGCCAGCAGTGAACTTGCGGCCTACGAGCAGTACTTC
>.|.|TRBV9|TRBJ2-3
CASSGLGARTDTQYF
TGTGCCAGCAGCGGCTTGGGAGCGCGGACAGATACGCAGTATTTT
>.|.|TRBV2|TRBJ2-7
CASSAPDGAYEQYF
TGTGCCAGCAGTGCTCCCGACGGAGCCTACGAGCAGTACTTC
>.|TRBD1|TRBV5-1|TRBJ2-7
CASSKGQPSYEQYF
TGCGCCAGCAGCAAGGGACAGCCCTCCTACGAGCAGTACTTC
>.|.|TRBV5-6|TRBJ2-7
CASSLVFESSYEQYF
TGTGCCAGCAGCTTGGTGTTCGAGAGCTCCTACGAGCAGTACTTC
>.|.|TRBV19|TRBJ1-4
CATQTRQSNEKLFF
TGTGCCACCCAGACCCGACAATCTAATGAAAAACTGTTTTTT
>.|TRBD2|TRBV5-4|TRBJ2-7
CASSLIGTMGYEQYF
TGTGCCAGCAGCTTGATAGGGACTATGGGATACGAGCAGTACTTC
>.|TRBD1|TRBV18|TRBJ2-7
CASSARDSRLEQYF
TGTGCCAGCTCAGCCCGGGACAGCAGGCTTGAGCAGTACTTC
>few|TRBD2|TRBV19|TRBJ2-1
CASRGLAGGYYNEQFF
TGTGCCAGTAGGGGACTAGCGGGAGGATACTACAATGAGCAGTTCTTC
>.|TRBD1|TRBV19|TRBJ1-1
CASSYRRQGIEAFF
TGTGCCAGTAGTTATCGGCGACAGGGGATCGAAGCTTTCTTT
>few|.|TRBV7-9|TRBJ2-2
CASSRTGELFF
TGTGCCAGCAGCCGTACCGGGGAGCTGTTTTTT
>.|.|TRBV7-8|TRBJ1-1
CASYRVIGTEAFF
TGTGCCAGCTACAGGGTAATCGGAACTGAAGCTTTCTTT
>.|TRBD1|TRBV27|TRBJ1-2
CASSLSLDRGGGYTF
TGTGCCAGCAGTTTATCGCTGGACAGGGGTGGTGGCTACACCTTC
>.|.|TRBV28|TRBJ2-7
CASSTPSAQEQYF
TGTGCCAGCAGTACTCCGAGCGCGCAGGAGCAGTACTTC
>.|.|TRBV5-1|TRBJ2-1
CASSSLADEQFF
TGCGCCAGCAGCTCCCTAGCCGATGAGCAGTTCTTC
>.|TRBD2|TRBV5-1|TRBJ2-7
CASSFDGTSSYEQYF
TGCGCCAGCAGCTTCGACGGGACTAGCTCCTACGAGCAGTACTTC
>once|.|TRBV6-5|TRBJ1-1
CASSSGTSNTEAFF
TGTGCCAGCAGTTCCGGGACATCGAACACTGAAGCTTTCTTT
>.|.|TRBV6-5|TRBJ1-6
CASWQGKSSPLHF
TGTGCCAGCTGGCAGGGGAAATCTTCACCCCTCCACTTT
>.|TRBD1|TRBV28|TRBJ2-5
CASSRSGQGSEETQYF
TGTGCCAGCAGCCGTAGCGGACAGGGATCGGAAGAGACCCAGTACTTC
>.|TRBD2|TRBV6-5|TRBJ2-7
CASRAGTSGSGEYF
TGTGCCAGCAGAGCCGGGACTAGCGGGAGTGGGGAGTACTTC
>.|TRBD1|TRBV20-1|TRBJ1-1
CSASRPGGMNTEAFF
TGCAGTGCTAGTCGTCCAGGGGGCATGAACACTGAAGCTTTCTTT
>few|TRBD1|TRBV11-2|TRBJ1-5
CASSLGQGGLPQHF
TGTGCCAGCAGCTTAGGACAGGGTGGGCTCCCCCAGCATTTT
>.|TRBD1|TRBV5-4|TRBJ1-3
CASTQGQGAVGNTIYF
TGTGCCAGCACTCAGGGGCAGGGGGCAGTAGGAAACACCATATATTTT
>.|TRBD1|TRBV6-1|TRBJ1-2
CASSEPYRQGAHGYTF
TGTGCCAGCAGTGAACCCTATCGACAGGGGGCTCATGGCTACACCTTC
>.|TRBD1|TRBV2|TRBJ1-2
CASSPGTGLYGYTF
TGTGCCAGCAGCCCCGGGACAGGGCTCTATGGCTACACCTTC
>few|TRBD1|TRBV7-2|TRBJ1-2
CASSSRNTGTVNYGYTF
TGTGCCAGCAGCTCGAGAAACACCGGGACAGTTAACTATGGCTACACCTTC
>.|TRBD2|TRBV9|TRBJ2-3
CASSETTSEGDTQYF
TGTGCCAGCAGCGAGACTACTAGCGAGGGAGATACGCAGTATTTT
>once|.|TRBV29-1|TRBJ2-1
CSVDKGWGENEQFF
TGCAGCGTTGATAAGGGTTGGGGGGAAAATGAGCAGTTCTTC
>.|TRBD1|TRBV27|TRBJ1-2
CASSPTGDYGYTF
TGTGCCAGCAGCCCGACAGGGGACTATGGCTACACCTTC
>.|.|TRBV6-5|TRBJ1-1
CASRGTSEAFF
TGTGCCAGCAGAGGGACATCTGAAGCTTTCTTT
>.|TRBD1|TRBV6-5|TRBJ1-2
CASSFRPGTGIRGYTF
TGTGCCAGCAGTTTTCGTCCCGGGACAGGGATCCGTGGCTACACCTTC
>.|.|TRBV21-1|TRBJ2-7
CASSKGRRSYEQYF
TGTGCCAGCAGCAAAGGGAGACGCAGCTACGAGCAGTACTTC
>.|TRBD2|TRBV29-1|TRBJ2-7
CSVDSAGVLGYEQYF
TGCAGCGTTGATTCGGCGGGAGTTTTAGGCTACGAGCAGTACTTC
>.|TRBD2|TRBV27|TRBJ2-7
CASSPRTSGTAPYEQYF
TGTGCCAGCAGTCCGAGGACTAGCGGGACCGCCCCCTACGAGCAGTACTTC
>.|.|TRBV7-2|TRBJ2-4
CASSPRERAGAKNIQYF
TGTGCCAGCAGCCCCCGGGAAAGGGCGGGAGCCAAAAACATTCAGTACTTC
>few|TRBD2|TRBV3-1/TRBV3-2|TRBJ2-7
CASSQLAGYYEQYF
TGTGCCAGCAGCCAACTAGCGGGGTACTACGAGCAGTACTTC
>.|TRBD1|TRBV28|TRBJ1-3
CASSQPTGAGNTIYF
TGTGCCAGCAGTCAACCGACAGGGGCTGGAAACACCATATATTTT
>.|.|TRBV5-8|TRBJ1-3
CASSLGQTSGNTIYF
TGTGCCAGCAGCTTGGGACAGACCTCTGGAAACACCATATATTTT
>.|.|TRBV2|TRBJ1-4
CASGRATNEKLFF
TGTGCCAGCGGGAGAGCAACTAATGAAAAACTGTTTTTT
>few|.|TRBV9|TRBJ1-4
CASSLGERTNEKLFF
TGTGCCAGCAGCCTCGGGGAGAGGACTAATGAAAAACTGTTTTTT
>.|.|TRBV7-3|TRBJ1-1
CASSLTAGVNTEAFF
TGTGCCAGCAGCTTAACTGCAGGCGTGAACACTGAAGCTTTCTTT